This is a list of T cell receptor beta chains from one sample in a study of response to subunit inactivated influenza vaccine. TCRdb reprocessed the RT-PCR reads via MiXCR and lists one record per CDR3 protein. Of fewer than 600,000 distinct CDR3 sequences in the sample, approximately 7.2% were seen once. Sequencing was performed on PBMCs from blood, taken roughly 24 months after vaccination. The receptors here all came from a man between 50 and 70 years old who received an inactivated influenza vaccine. Both conserved end residues are trimmed from each CDR3. A D gene is named only where the DNA matches it firmly.

j_gene | v_gene | d_gene | CDR3aa
TRBJ1-3 | TRBV28 | - | ASSFGGNTIY
TRBJ1-3 | TRBV12-3/TRBV12-4 | TRBD1 | ASSTGQVGTIY
TRBJ2-5 | TRBV27 | TRBD1 | ASSNHRGGETQY
TRBJ2-4 | TRBV2 | TRBD2 | ASSESWLAEKNIQY
TRBJ2-1 | TRBV5-1 | TRBD1 | ASSQGQRQF
TRBJ1-2 | TRBV6-5 | TRBD1 | ASSYSLGGGGYT
TRBJ2-3 | TRBV12-3/TRBV12-4 | - | ASSRGGLLIDTQY
TRBJ2-1 | TRBV15 | - | ATSRVTGTQF
TRBJ2-3 | TRBV27 | - | ASSKGVPRDTQY
TRBJ2-7 | TRBV7-2 | - | ASSPGASDEQY
TRBJ2-5 | TRBV4-3 | - | ASSLNRGGGETQY
TRBJ2-5 | TRBV14 | - | ASSQGLSSKTQY
TRBJ2-3 | TRBV3-1 | - | ASSRRDRSTDTQY
TRBJ2-1 | TRBV20-1 | - | SARDLVRDDNEQF
TRBJ2-7 | TRBV28 | - | ASIQPGSYEQY
TRBJ2-7 | TRBV7-9 | - | ASSLGTLPREQY
TRBJ1-1 | TRBV12-3/TRBV12-4 | - | ASSLGLEVSGAF
TRBJ2-2 | TRBV7-2 | - | ASTRRRARVGELF
TRBJ2-7 | TRBV20-1 | TRBD2 | SADGLAGEREQY
TRBJ2-4 | TRBV5-1 | - | ASSPATTQKNIQY
TRBJ2-1 | TRBV24-1 | TRBD2 | ATSEAGLDNEQF
TRBJ2-6 | TRBV10-3 | - | AIQSGANVLT
TRBJ2-5 | TRBV5-6 | - | ASSFRPSGQETQY
TRBJ2-1 | TRBV18 | - | ASSKQGNNEQF
TRBJ2-1 | TRBV6-4 | TRBD1 | ASSEDRGHYNEQF
TRBJ2-3 | TRBV28 | - | ASSAPGVSSDTQY
TRBJ1-1 | TRBV20-1 | - | SAINTEAF
TRBJ1-2 | TRBV24-1 | TRBD1 | ATSVRGERDGYT
TRBJ2-2 | TRBV7-2 | - | ASSSRAVSAGELF
TRBJ1-3 | TRBV6-1 | - | ASSREPWMSDTIY
TRBJ2-1 | TRBV19 | - | ASSYGRDPYNEQF
TRBJ2-1 | TRBV11-2 | - | ASSFLGAGSYNEQF
TRBJ2-4 | TRBV29-1 | TRBD1 | SVGQGAGNIQY
TRBJ2-1 | TRBV7-3 | TRBD2 | ASSLISGLAGGNEQF
TRBJ2-5 | TRBV5-5 | TRBD1 | ASRLGQGQETQY
TRBJ1-1 | TRBV6-1 | - | ASSEGRAEAF
TRBJ2-6 | TRBV12-3/TRBV12-4 | - | ASSFWDRASGANVLT
TRBJ2-7 | TRBV7-2 | - | ASSSGTLLYEQY
TRBJ2-2 | TRBV20-1 | - | SARDILGYGELF
TRBJ2-3 | TRBV5-5 | - | ASSFSPGKSTDTQY
TRBJ2-2 | TRBV20-1 | TRBD2 | SAQAGSGELF
TRBJ2-2 | TRBV28 | TRBD1 | ARDRGWSTGELF
TRBJ1-6 | TRBV28 | - | ASSLMGSGSSYNSPLH
TRBJ2-7 | TRBV10-3 | - | ASREGAGRSEQY
TRBJ2-3 | TRBV14 | TRBD1 | ASSPFGTGTDTQY
TRBJ2-1 | TRBV20-1 | - | SARTARGAYNEQF
TRBJ2-1 | TRBV5-1 | - | ASSLDQGSIGEQF
TRBJ2-1 | TRBV19 | TRBD2 | ASSIVAGLGSREQF
TRBJ2-7 | TRBV7-4 | - | ARVSREQY
TRBJ2-7 | TRBV20-1 | - | SARTPGPLPGQY
TRBJ1-4 | TRBV29-1 | - | SATERGNEKLF
TRBJ2-2 | TRBV10-3 | - | AISPSEGGRSAGELF
TRBJ2-7 | TRBV28 | - | ASSLHGYEQY
TRBJ1-5 | TRBV18 | TRBD1 | ASSPGTGNNQPQH
TRBJ2-1 | TRBV4-1 | TRBD2 | ASSQSTSAYNEQF